Each of the 10 T cell receptor beta chains below was sequenced from the same sample in a study of a mutant IDH1 vaccine in newly diagnosed glioma. Only in-frame clones appear in the TCRdb table, and some are missing; sequencing was by immunoSEQ multiplex PCR. The sample records roughly 130,000 clones, around three quarters being singletons. The time point denotes: week 11, during vaccination. Each vaccine dose was 300 ug of mutant IDH1 20-mer peptide, with topical imiquimod. For these TCRs, the target antigens are not known. Sample: PBMCs, taken from a glioma patient whose treatment included an IDH1 peptide vaccine. The receptor set was obtained from a man aged 40-49 years with glioma.

V and J are TRBV18 and TRBJ1-3; D remains unclear. The V and J ends lost 3 bases and 11 bases respectively, with 14 bases between them. The CDR3 runs to 13 residues. Germline-derived CDR1 and CDR2 are KGHSH and LQKENI. The CDR3 DNA sequence: TGTGCCAGCTCACCGACCGACGGTCGGGCCATATATTTT. Amino acid sequence: CASSPTDGRAIYF.

The chain employs TRBV5-4 and TRBJ2-1, with TRBD1 as a possible D gene (6 bases). The CDR3 runs to 14 residues. Germline V lookup: CDR1 SGHNT, CDR2 YYREEE (reference sequence). V was clipped by 2 bases and J by 2 bases, with 8 bases between them. The CDR3 is CASSFGTTYNEQFF. The DNA for the CDR3 is TGTGCCAGCAGCTTCGGGACAACCTACAATGAGCAGTTCTTC.

The genes are TRBV27 and TRBJ2-1, with D tentatively TRBD1 or TRBD2 (6 bases each). This CDR3 spans 16 amino acids. The V end was cut by 6 bases, the J end by 0 bases, with 15 bases between. CDR1 and CDR2 from the germline V gene are MNHEY and SMNVEV (reference sequence). CDR3 loop: CASSFSRGGSYNEQFF. The CDR3 coding sequence is TGTGCCAGCAGCTTCTCCAGGGGAGGCTCCTACAATGAGCAGTTCTTC.

The V gene is TRBV7-2, the J gene TRBJ2-1; a weak D match, TRBD1 (5 bases). This CDR3 is 15 amino acids long. Trimming stripped 3 bases from V and 1 base from J, with 10 bases between. Germline V gives CDR1 SGHTA, CDR2 FQGNSA. CDR3 bases: TGTGCCAGCAGCTTTATAGGGGCTTCCTACAATGAGCAGTTCTTC. Protein product: CASSFIGASYNEQFF.

This chain links TRBV21-1 with TRBJ2-7; whether TRBD1, the table's D call, matches the DNA was not checked. TRBV21-1 constitutes a pseudogene. The CDR3 contains 15 residues. This CDR3 reads CASSIPRDRTHEQYF. The CDR3 region has the DNA TGTGCCAGCAGCATACCCCGGGACAGAACCCACGAGCAGTACTTC.

The chain uses TRBV21-1 and TRBJ2-2; the table assigns TRBD2, which was not confirmed against the DNA. TRBV21-1 constitutes a pseudogene. CDR3 length equals 15 residues. The CDR3 sequence: CASSRDFHRGGELFF. CDR3 in DNA: TGTGCCAGCAGCCGGGACTTCCATAGGGGCGGGGAGCTGTTTTTT.

The V gene is TRBV19, the J gene TRBJ2-2; 12 bases agree with TRBD2. CDR3 length: 14 residues. J lost 5 bases, V lost 6 bases, and 1 base had no gene match. Germline lookup yields CDR1 LNHDA and CDR2 SQIVND (reference sequence). Here the CDR3 DNA reads TGTGCCAGTAGACTAGCGGGAGGAACCGGGGAGCTGTTTTTT. Translation gives CASRLAGGTGELFF. Drawing the rest from reference TRBV19 and TRBJ2-2, the complete variable domain is DGGITQSPKYLFRKEGQNVTLSCEQNLNHDAMYWYRQDPGQGLRLIYYSQIVNDFQKGDIAEGYSVSREKKESFPLTVTSAQKNPTAFYLCASRLAGGTGELFFGEGSRLTVL.

V and J are TRBV5-1 and TRBJ2-7, with 9 bases matching TRBD1. Germline values: CDR1 SGHRS, CDR2 YFSETQ. The CDR3 length is 15 residues. Unmatched junction bases numbered 5, after V lost 3 bases and J lost 1 base. The CDR3 bases are TGCGCCAGCAGCTCCGGGACAGGGAAATCCTACGAGCAGTACTTC. It encodes CASSSGTGKSYEQYF.

The chain has TRBV7-8 and TRBJ2-3; 10 bases agree with TRBD2. The V and J ends lost 5 bases and 10 bases, in that order; junction bases with no gene match: 15. The CDR3 contains 16 residues. CDR1 is SGHVS and CDR2 is FQNEAQ in the germline V gene. Here the CDR3 DNA reads TGTGCCAGCAGCCCAAGACGAGCGGGGGGGACCGAGTCGCAGTATTTT. Protein: CASSPRRAGGTESQYF.

This sequence joins TRBV21-1 and TRBJ2-5; whether TRBD2, the table's D call, matches the DNA was not checked. TRBV21-1 corresponds to a pseudogene. This CDR3 is 15 amino acids long. CDR3 amino acids: CASSAVRSPRETQYF. The DNA for the CDR3 is TGTGCCAGCAGCGCCGTGAGGAGCCCGAGGGAGACCCAGTACTTC.